This TCR beta chain is drawn from a study of beta chain features in type 1 diabetes. The sample holds a few counts of this clone. Its antigen is not identified. In the same sample, other DNA sequences code for this CDR3. Study observations and caveats: Shorter TCRB CDR3s, moderately but significantly so, were found in Type 1 diabetes patients in all four CD4+ subsets.

TCRB transcripts that were expressed got sequenced, as all of the isolated RNA had been reverse transcribed. Here immunoSEQ multiplex PCR was the method, and the copy in TCRdb shows in-frame clones only, minus some. Of under 300,000 clones in the sample, roughly 17% were seen once. Germline V gene sequence: CDR1 SGHAT, CDR2 FQNNGV. Trimming pared 5 bases from V and 5 bases from J, leaving 6 bases between. This CDR3 region has 11 residues. The receptor was derived from a man aged 25 to 40 with type 1 diabetes. The sequencing input was naive CD4+ T cells from blood. The V gene is TRBV11-2, the J gene TRBJ2-5; D remains ambiguous. CDR3 in amino acids: CASSLGETQYF. CDR3 DNA sequence: TGTGCCAGCAGCCTTGGGGAGACCCAGTACTTC.